Listed below are T cell receptor beta chains from one sample, sequenced in a study of T cells after yellow fever vaccination. Each CDR3 protein gets one entry after TCRdb re-called the 5' RACE reads with MiXCR. The table includes about 130,000 distinct CDR3 sequences, about 7.4% detected once. The material was CD4+ T cells sorted from PBMCs, obtained 9 to 10 days after the first yellow fever vaccination. These receptors originate from a young man who received the YFV17D yellow fever vaccine. CDR3s include the opening cysteine and the closing phenylalanine or tryptophan. Fields, in order: V gene, J gene, D gene, clone size, CDR3 DNA, CDR3 protein. The D gene is left open where the match is weak. Clone sizes are given selectively: once, few, many, or a class where the clone is expanded.

>TRBV7-9|TRBJ1-2|-|many
TGTGCCAGCAGCTTAGCCCAGGATGGCGGCTATGGCTACACCTTC
CASSLAQDGGYGYTF
>TRBV7-3|TRBJ1-1|-|many
TGTGCCAGCAGCATCGATGTCGGCAGGAACACTGAAGCTTTCTTT
CASSIDVGRNTEAFF
>TRBV5-1|TRBJ2-3|TRBD1|many
TGCGCCAGCAGATCACCAGGGGGCGAAGGCACAGATACGCAGTATTTT
CASRSPGGEGTDTQYF
>TRBV28|TRBJ1-2|-|many
TGTGCCAGCAGTTTAGCACAGGCGATGTATGGCTACACCTTC
CASSLAQAMYGYTF
>TRBV6-1|TRBJ1-6|-|many
TGTGCCAGCAGCCTCTTGGATTCGACCGCACCCCTCCACTTT
CASSLLDSTAPLHF
>TRBV9|TRBJ1-4|TRBD1|many
TGTGCCAGCAGCGCCCGGGACAGGGGGTCGGAAAAACTGTTTTTT
CASSARDRGSEKLFF
>TRBV18|TRBJ2-3|TRBD2|many
TGTGCCAGCTCACCGACTAGCGGGGAGGATGATACGCAGTATTTT
CASSPTSGEDDTQYF
>TRBV5-1|TRBJ1-2|-|many
TGCGCCAGCAGCTTGGGGACCCCCGAGGGGGGCTACACCTTC
CASSLGTPEGGYTF
>TRBV12-3/TRBV12-4|TRBJ2-3|TRBD2|-
TGTGCCAGCAGTTTAGCGCTAGCGGGGGCCATCACAGATACGCAGTATTTT
CASSLALAGAITDTQYF
>TRBV19|TRBJ1-1|-|many
TGTGCCAGTAGGCCATGGGAGGGGTCCCAACGGATTGAAGCTTTCTTT
CASRPWEGSQRIEAFF
>TRBV7-9|TRBJ1-4|TRBD1|-
TGTGCCAGCAGCCCGACACAGGGGGGATTTGAAAAACTGTTTTTT
CASSPTQGGFEKLFF
>TRBV5-4|TRBJ1-4|TRBD1|many
TGTGCCAGCAGCAACCGGACAGGGCATGAAAAACTGTTTTTT
CASSNRTGHEKLFF
>TRBV12-3/TRBV12-4|TRBJ1-2|-|many
TGTGCCAGCAGCGTAAGGGGCGGCGGCTACACCTTC
CASSVRGGGYTF
>TRBV7-2|TRBJ2-7|-|many
TGTGCCAGCACCAGGAACTCCTACTCCTACGAGCAGTACTTC
CASTRNSYSYEQYF
>TRBV7-8|TRBJ2-2|TRBD1|few
TGTGCCAGCAGATACAACAGGGGATCAAACACCGGGGAGCTGTTTTTT
CASRYNRGSNTGELFF
>TRBV20-1|TRBJ1-4|TRBD1|-
TGCAGTGCTAGAGATGTACAGGGGAATGAAAAACTGTTTTTT
CSARDVQGNEKLFF
>TRBV30|TRBJ2-3|TRBD2|-
TGTGCCTGGAGTAGCGGGGGGCCAGATACGCAGTATTTT
CAWSSGGPDTQYF
>TRBV7-2|TRBJ1-4|-|many
TGTGCCAGCAGAGAATCTGCGGGAAATGAAAAACTGTTTTTT
CASRESAGNEKLFF
>TRBV20-1|TRBJ2-1|-|many
TGCAGTGCTAACACAAACTTAAGGAATGAGCAGTTCTTC
CSANTNLRNEQFF
>TRBV4-1|TRBJ2-3|-|many
TGCGCCAGCAGCCAAGGACGTGGGTCCCGCACAGATACGCAGTATTTT
CASSQGRGSRTDTQYF
>TRBV12-3/TRBV12-4|TRBJ1-5|-|many
TGTGCCAGCAGTTTGGGATCGGAAAGGGGTCAGCCCCAGCATTTT
CASSLGSERGQPQHF
>TRBV20-1|TRBJ1-5|TRBD1|few
TGCAGTGCTAGCCCTCAACAGGGGAGGCAGCCCCAGCATTTT
CSASPQQGRQPQHF
>TRBV28|TRBJ1-6|-|many
TGTGCCAGCAGTTTCCCCACAGTCCTGACTTCACCCCTCCACTTT
CASSFPTVLTSPLHF
>TRBV11-1|TRBJ2-7|TRBD2|many
TGTGCCAGCAGCTCGGGACTAGCATCCCACGAGCAGTACTTC
CASSSGLASHEQYF
>TRBV28|TRBJ1-5|-|many
TGTGCCAGCAGCCGGCACAGCGCTAATCAGCCCCAGCATTTT
CASSRHSANQPQHF
>TRBV5-1|TRBJ2-3|-|few
TGCGCCAGCAGCTTGGATTCAGGGCTTAGCACAGATACGCAGTATTTT
CASSLDSGLSTDTQYF
>TRBV2|TRBJ1-6|-|many
TGTGCCAGCAGTCAACAGGGATGGATTTATTCACCCCTCCACTTT
CASSQQGWIYSPLHF
>TRBV12-3/TRBV12-4|TRBJ2-5|-|many
TGTGCCAGCTCCTTTGAGGGCAGGGGGGTGACCCAGTACTTC
CASSFEGRGVTQYF
>TRBV5-1|TRBJ2-3|-|many
TGCGCCAGCAGCAGAATATCTAGCACAGATACGCAGTATTTT
CASSRISSTDTQYF
>TRBV5-1|TRBJ1-4|-|many
TGCGCCAGCAGCTACACCGGGGCAGCAACTAATGAAAAACTGTTTTTT
CASSYTGAATNEKLFF
>TRBV25-1|TRBJ2-6|-|many
TGTGCCAGCAGCCGGGCGGGTTTCTCTGGGGCCAACGTCCTGACTTTC
CASSRAGFSGANVLTF
>TRBV4-3|TRBJ2-3|-|few
TGCGCCAGCAGCCGACAAGGGACCGCTAGCACAGATACGCAGTATTTT
CASSRQGTASTDTQYF
>TRBV5-1|TRBJ1-4|-|-
TGCGCCAGCAGCTCGGACATAACTAATGAAAAACTGTTTTTT
CASSSDITNEKLFF
>TRBV5-1|TRBJ2-2|-|many
TGCGCCAGCAGCTTGGTCCTGGACGGGCGGGCCACCGGGGAGCTGTTTTTT
CASSLVLDGRATGELFF
>TRBV5-8|TRBJ2-1|-|many
TGTGCCAGCAGCTTTTTCCGGGGGAATTCCTACAATGAGCAGTTCTTC
CASSFFRGNSYNEQFF
>TRBV6-2/TRBV6-3|TRBJ2-7|-|many
TGTGCCAGCAGTTACGAGAGCAGGGGCTACGAGCAGTACTTC
CASSYESRGYEQYF
>TRBV11-2|TRBJ2-2|-|once
TGTGCCAGCAGCTCCCGTTTGGGTCCGACCGGGGAGCTGTTTTTT
CASSSRLGPTGELFF
>TRBV9|TRBJ1-2|TRBD1|few
TGTGCCAGCAGCGTGGTGGACAGGGTGGGAAAAACCTTC
CASSVVDRVGKTF
>TRBV18|TRBJ1-1|TRBD1|-
TGTGCCAGCTCACCATGGGAGGGGGCGACTGGCACTGAAGCTTTCTTT
CASSPWEGATGTEAFF
>TRBV5-5|TRBJ2-3|TRBD2|many
TGTGCCAGCAGCCGGACTAGCCGACCCGTGAGCACAGATACGCAGTATTTT
CASSRTSRPVSTDTQYF
>TRBV18|TRBJ1-1|-|many
TGTGCCAGCTCACCACCGCAGGGTGGCATGAACACTGAAGCTTTCTTT
CASSPPQGGMNTEAFF
>TRBV5-4|TRBJ2-5|TRBD1|-
TGTGCCAGCAGCCAGGGGGTATACCCACAAGAGACCCAGTACTTC
CASSQGVYPQETQYF
>TRBV7-2|TRBJ2-5|-|few
TGTGCCAGCAGCACAAGGGGCCGGGGGACCCAGTACTTC
CASSTRGRGTQYF
>TRBV5-1|TRBJ2-1|TRBD1|many
TGCGCCAGCAGCTTGGAGAGGACAGGGGGGTACAATGAGCAGTTCTTC
CASSLERTGGYNEQFF
>TRBV11-2|TRBJ1-1|-|many
TGTGCCAGCAGCTCCACAGCTAACACTGAAGCTTTCTTT
CASSSTANTEAFF
>TRBV3-1|TRBJ2-3|TRBD2|many
TGTGCCAGCAGCTTCGTAGCGGGGGGGGGCACAGATACGCAGTATTTT
CASSFVAGGGTDTQYF